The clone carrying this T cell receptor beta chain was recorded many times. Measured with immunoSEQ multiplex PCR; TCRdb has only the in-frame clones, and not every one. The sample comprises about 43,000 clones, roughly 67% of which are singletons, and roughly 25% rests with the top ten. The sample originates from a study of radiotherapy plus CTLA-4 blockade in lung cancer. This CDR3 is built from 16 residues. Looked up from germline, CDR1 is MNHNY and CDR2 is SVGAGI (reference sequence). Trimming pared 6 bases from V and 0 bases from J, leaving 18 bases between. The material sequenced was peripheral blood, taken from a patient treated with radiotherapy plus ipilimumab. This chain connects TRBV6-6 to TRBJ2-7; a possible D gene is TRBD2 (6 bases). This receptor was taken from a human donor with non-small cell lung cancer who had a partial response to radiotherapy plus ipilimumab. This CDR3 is CASSLSAAGSSYEQYF. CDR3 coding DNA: TGTGCCAGCAGCCTTAGCGCGGCGGGAAGCTCCTACGAGCAGTACTTC.